The 6 T cell receptor beta chains in this list originate from one sample, sequenced in a study of T cells in Graves' hyperthyroidism and ophthalmopathy. The investigators amplified TCR beta CDR3 regions from RNA transcripts. HTBI primers were employed in a first-round RT-PCR of the TCR CDR3. In TCRdb, the multiplex PCR reads were re-called with MiXCR into one record per CDR3 protein. This sample yields 200,000 to 250,000 distinct CDR3 sequences, of which almost 25% are seen a single time; roughly 35% belongs to the top ten. Sequencing was performed on blood. The receptor source for this set is a woman aged 40-49 years with Graves' ophthalmopathy.

The sample holds many counts of this clonotype. The CDR3 sequence: CSARDPGPAQETQYF. The CDR3 DNA reads as TGCAGTGCTAGAGATCCGGGGCCCGCCCAAGAGACCCAGTACTTC. The chain joins TRBV20-1 to TRBJ2-5; the D gene could be TRBD1 or TRBD2 (5 bases each). V gave up 0 bases and J gave up 1 base, with 12 bases separating them. CDR1 is DFQATT, CDR2 SNEGSKA, per germline (reference sequence). This CDR3 spans 15 amino acids.

This clonotype was seen at least ten times. This chain connects TRBV6-5 to TRBJ2-3; tentatively, D is TRBD2 (6 bases). With 4 bases removed from V and 0 bases from J, the gap between germline ends came to 11 bases. Germline CDR1 is MNHEY and CDR2 is SVGAGI. The CDR3 has 15 amino acids. The CDR3 loop is CASSSPTRSTDTQYF. The CDR3 nucleotides are TGTGCCAGCAGTTCCCCGACTAGGAGCACAGATACGCAGTATTTT.

This clonotype was picked up many times. The chain recombines TRBV6-1 with TRBJ1-5; D uncertain. Per germline, CDR1 MNHNS and CDR2 SASEGT. Trimming took off 4 bases at V and 9 bases at J, with 22 bases between the two ends. The CDR3 sequence is 16 residues long. The CDR3 region is CASSGLVTPANGPQHF. CDR3 bases: TGTGCCAGCAGTGGGTTGGTCACCCCGGCCAATGGGCCCCAGCATTTT.

The chain links TRBV28 to TRBJ1-1, with D hard to call. The germline CDR1 and CDR2 sequences are MDHEN and SYDVKM. The V gene lost 5 bases and the J gene lost 10 bases, with 20 bases spanning the gap. The CDR3 is 14 amino acids. As DNA, the CDR3 is TGTGCCAGCAGTCTAAGCCCTGAAAGGGATGGAGCTTTCTTT. This sequence encodes CASSLSPERDGAFF.

The table lists this clonotype with many counts. The rearrangement uses TRBV28 and TRBJ2-7; perhaps TRBD2 as D (6 bases). Per the germline V gene, CDR1 is MDHEN and CDR2 is SYDVKM. V shed 5 bases and J shed 2 bases, with 13 bases lying between them. CDR3 length: 14 residues. CDR3 DNA: TGTGCCAGCAGTCCGGGACTTGCAACCTACGAGCAGTACTTC. Protein sequence: CASSPGLATYEQYF.

This clonotype came up a few times. The V call is TRBV12-3 or TRBV12-4, the J call TRBJ2-7, with 10 nucleotides matching TRBD2. This CDR3 comprises 15 residues. Losses at the gene ends were 5 bases for V and 5 bases for J; bases not matched to a gene: 9. CDR3 protein: CASSAKREGLDEQYF. CDR3 sequence (DNA): TGTGCCAGCAGTGCCAAGCGGGAGGGCCTTGACGAGCAGTACTTC.